These T cell receptor beta chains were read from a single sample in a study of tumor-infiltrating lymphocytes in primary liver carcinoma. TCRdb re-analysed the multiplex PCR reads in MiXCR, keeping a single row per CDR3 protein. The sample carries approximately 300,000 distinct CDR3 sequences, about 60% recorded once. The specimen sequenced was peripheral blood. The receptors stem from a man aged 35-49 years with primary liver carcinoma and hepatitis B virus infection. Each CDR3 is given with its conserved first and last residue. Fields, in order: V gene, J gene, clone size, D gene, CDR3 DNA, CDR3 protein. A D gene is named only where the DNA matches it firmly. Clone sizes are given selectively: once, few, many, or a class where the clone is expanded.

TRBV11-2	TRBJ2-5	NA	NA	TGTGTCAGCAGCTCACCTGAGCGCGGGGAGACCCAGTACTTC	CVSSSPERGETQYF
TRBV6-2/TRBV6-3	TRBJ2-3	many	TRBD2	TGTGCCAGCACTCCTAGCGGGAGGGCCACAGATACGCAGTATTTT	CASTPSGRATDTQYF
TRBV5-1	TRBJ2-5	NA	TRBD1	TGCGCCAGCACCCCGGCAGGGGGTACTGAGACCCAGTACTTC	CASTPAGGTETQYF
TRBV28	TRBJ1-5	NA	TRBD1	TGTGCCAGCAGTTTTCAGGGGGCTGGTCAGCCCCACCATTTT	CASSFQGAGQPHHF
TRBV5-1	TRBJ2-1	NA	NA	TGCGCCAGCAGCAACGGCAGAAGCTCCTACAATGAGCAGTTCTTC	CASSNGRSSYNEQFF
TRBV6-2/TRBV6-3	TRBJ2-7	many	TRBD2	TGTGCCAGCAGTTCGGTTAGCGGGAGCTTCTTCTACGAGCAGTACTTC	CASSSVSGSFFYEQYF
TRBV29-1	TRBJ2-7	NA	NA	TGCAGCATTACCTCGAGCTACTACGAGCAGTACTTC	CSITSSYYEQYF
TRBV12-3/TRBV12-4	TRBJ2-3	NA	NA	TGTGCCAGCAGTTTTTCTGGCGGGATGCCCGCGTATACGCAGTATTTT	CASSFSGGMPAYTQYF
TRBV28	TRBJ2-7	once	NA	TGTGCCAGCAGCAGGGGTGCCACCTACGAGCAGTACTTC	CASSRGATYEQYF
TRBV6-1	TRBJ2-3	medium-sized	TRBD1	TGTGCCGCAGCCCCCACAGGGGCGATGACAGATACGCAGTATTTT	CAAAPTGAMTDTQYF
TRBV30	TRBJ1-1	NA	NA	TGTGCCTGGAGTGCCTACAAGAGCACTGAAGCTTTCTTT	CAWSAYKSTEAFF
TRBV30	TRBJ2-5	few	TRBD2	TGTGCCTGGGGACTAGCGGGAGGATTGCGAGAGACCCAGTACTTC	CAWGLAGGLRETQYF
TRBV5-5	TRBJ2-1	NA	TRBD2	TGTGCCAGCGGCCCAGGGACACAGGGGCTAGCGGGATTCTTC	CASGPGTQGLAGFF
TRBV28	TRBJ1-2	once	NA	TGTGCCAGCAGCCCCAGGACGTTCACGGGTGGCTACACCTTC	CASSPRTFTGGYTF
TRBV4-3	TRBJ2-1	many	NA	TGCGCCAGCAGCCAAGACTACCCTCTCTACAATGAGCAGTTCTTC	CASSQDYPLYNEQFF
TRBV11-3	TRBJ2-1	NA	NA	TGTGTCAGCAACTTAAATGCCAATGAGCCGTTCTTC	CVSNLNANEPFF